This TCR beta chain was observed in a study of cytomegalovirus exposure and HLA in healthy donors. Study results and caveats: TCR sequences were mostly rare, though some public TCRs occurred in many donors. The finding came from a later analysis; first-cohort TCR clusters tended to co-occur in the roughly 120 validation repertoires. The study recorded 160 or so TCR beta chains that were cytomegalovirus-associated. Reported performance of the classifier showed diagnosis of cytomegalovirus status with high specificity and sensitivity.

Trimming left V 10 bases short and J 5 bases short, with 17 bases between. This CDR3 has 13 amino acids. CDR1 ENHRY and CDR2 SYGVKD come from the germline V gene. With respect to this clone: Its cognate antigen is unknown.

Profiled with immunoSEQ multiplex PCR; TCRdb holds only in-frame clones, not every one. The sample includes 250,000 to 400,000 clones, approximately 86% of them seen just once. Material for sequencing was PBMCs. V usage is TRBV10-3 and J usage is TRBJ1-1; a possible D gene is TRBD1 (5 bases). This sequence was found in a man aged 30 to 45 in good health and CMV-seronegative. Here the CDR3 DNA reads TGTGCCACGATACAGGTCGGTAGTACTGAAGCTTTCTTT. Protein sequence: CATIQVGSTEAFF.